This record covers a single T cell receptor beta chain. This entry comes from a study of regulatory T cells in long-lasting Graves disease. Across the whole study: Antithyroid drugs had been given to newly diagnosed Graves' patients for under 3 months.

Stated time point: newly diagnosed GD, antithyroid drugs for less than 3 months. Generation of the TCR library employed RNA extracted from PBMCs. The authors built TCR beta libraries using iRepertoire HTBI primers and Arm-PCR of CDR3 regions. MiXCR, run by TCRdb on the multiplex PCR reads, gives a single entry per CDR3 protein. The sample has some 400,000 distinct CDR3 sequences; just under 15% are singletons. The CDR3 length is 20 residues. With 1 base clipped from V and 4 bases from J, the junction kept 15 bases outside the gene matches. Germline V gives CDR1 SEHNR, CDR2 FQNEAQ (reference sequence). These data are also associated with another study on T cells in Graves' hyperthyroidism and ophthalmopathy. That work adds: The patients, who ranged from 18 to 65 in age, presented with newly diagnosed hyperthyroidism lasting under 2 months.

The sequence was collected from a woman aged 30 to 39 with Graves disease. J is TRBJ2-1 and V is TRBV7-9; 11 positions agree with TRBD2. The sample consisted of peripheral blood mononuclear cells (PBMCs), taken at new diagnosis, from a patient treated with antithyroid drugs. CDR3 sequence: CASSLGLSGRAPPLYNEQFF. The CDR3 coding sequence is TGTGCCAGCAGCTTAGGCCTTAGCGGGAGGGCCCCCCCATTGTACAATGAGCAGTTCTTC.